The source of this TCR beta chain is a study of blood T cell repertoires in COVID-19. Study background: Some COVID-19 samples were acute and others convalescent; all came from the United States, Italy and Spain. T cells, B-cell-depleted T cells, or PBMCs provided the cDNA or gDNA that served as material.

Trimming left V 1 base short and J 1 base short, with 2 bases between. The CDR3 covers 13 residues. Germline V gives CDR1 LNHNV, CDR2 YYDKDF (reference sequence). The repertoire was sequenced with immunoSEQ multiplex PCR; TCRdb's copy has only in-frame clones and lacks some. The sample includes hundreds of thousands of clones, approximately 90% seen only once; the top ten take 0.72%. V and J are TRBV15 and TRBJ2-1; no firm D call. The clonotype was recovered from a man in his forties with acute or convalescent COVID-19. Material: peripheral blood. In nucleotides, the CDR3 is TGTGCCACCAGCAGAGCTTCCTACAATGAGCAGTTCTTC. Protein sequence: CATSRASYNEQFF.